This T cell receptor beta chain stems from a study of hypomethylating agent response in myelodysplastic syndrome. Study-wide context: Patients received azacitidine (about 70% of the 11) or decitabine (3 of 11).

Assay: immunoSEQ multiplex PCR; the TCRdb copy retains only in-frame clones and omits some. This table holds fewer than 7,000 clones, around four fifths found once. The V gene end was trimmed by 4 bases and the J gene end by 5 bases; junction bases not matched to a gene: 9. Per germline, CDR1 MNHNS and CDR2 SASEGT. The CDR3 has 15 residues. The source was bone marrow, collected before or after starting hypomethylating agent treatment for myelodysplastic syndrome (not recorded which). The V call is TRBV6-1, the J call TRBJ2-5; 8 nucleotides line up with TRBD1. The clonotype comes from a human donor with myelodysplastic syndrome. The CDR3, as DNA: TGTGCCAGCAGTGTCATGGCAGGGGGCCGGGAGACCCAGTACTTC. Its protein product is CASSVMAGGRETQYF.